The clone carrying this T cell receptor (beta chain) was counted a single time. Its antigen is unidentified. This entry is derived from a study of cytomegalovirus exposure and HLA in healthy donors. Study-wide results and caveats: Associated with cytomegalovirus, according to the listing, were fewer than 200 TCR beta chains.

V was pared by 2 bases and J by 2 bases, with 13 bases between. The germline CDR1 and CDR2 sequences are SGHKS and YYEKEE (reference sequence). This CDR3 is 16 amino acids long. Repertoires were generated with immunoSEQ multiplex PCR, while TCRdb's copy carries only in-frame clones and drops some. The table includes 200,000 to 250,000 clones, less than 90% detected once. Sequenced material: PBMCs. The origin of this receptor is a young man in good health and CMV-seropositive. The chain carries TRBV5-5 and TRBJ2-2; D gene unclear. The CDR3 sequence is CASSLMVHLNTGELFF. Here the CDR3 DNA reads TGTGCCAGCAGCTTAATGGTGCATCTTAACACCGGGGAGCTGTTTTTT.